This T cell receptor (beta chain) was sequenced in a study of T cells in Graves' hyperthyroidism and ophthalmopathy. It was RNA transcripts that yielded the amplified TCR beta CDR3 regions. Primed by the HTBI set, a first-round RT-PCR was run on the TCR CDR3. In TCRdb, the multiplex PCR reads were re-called with MiXCR into one record per CDR3 protein. The sample comprises approximately 610,000 distinct CDR3 sequences, over 15% of which are singletons, and about 20% rests with the top ten. This clonotype has only a few counts. Antigen unknown. General observations from the study: Blood also held most thyroid clonotypes expanded beyond 0.001. Ophthalmopathy onset followed model prediction by a median about six months.

Germline-derived CDR1 and CDR2 are KGHDR and SFDVKD. The CDR3 has 15 amino acids. V was pared by 7 bases and J by 0 bases, with 4 bases of the junction left unmatched. The study defined stable Graves' hyperthyroidism as no ophthalmopathy progression within 18 months. Thyroid ultrasound and orbital computed tomography, with clinical symptoms and serum thyroxine and TRAb, informed diagnoses. The rearrangement uses TRBV24-1 and TRBJ2-2; 7 positions agree with TRBD1. What was sequenced was blood. The receptor was derived from a woman under 30 with Graves' hyperthyroidism. The CDR3 nucleotides read TGTGCCACCAGGACCGGGACAGCGAACACCGGGGAGCTGTTTTTT. Translation: CATRTGTANTGELFF.